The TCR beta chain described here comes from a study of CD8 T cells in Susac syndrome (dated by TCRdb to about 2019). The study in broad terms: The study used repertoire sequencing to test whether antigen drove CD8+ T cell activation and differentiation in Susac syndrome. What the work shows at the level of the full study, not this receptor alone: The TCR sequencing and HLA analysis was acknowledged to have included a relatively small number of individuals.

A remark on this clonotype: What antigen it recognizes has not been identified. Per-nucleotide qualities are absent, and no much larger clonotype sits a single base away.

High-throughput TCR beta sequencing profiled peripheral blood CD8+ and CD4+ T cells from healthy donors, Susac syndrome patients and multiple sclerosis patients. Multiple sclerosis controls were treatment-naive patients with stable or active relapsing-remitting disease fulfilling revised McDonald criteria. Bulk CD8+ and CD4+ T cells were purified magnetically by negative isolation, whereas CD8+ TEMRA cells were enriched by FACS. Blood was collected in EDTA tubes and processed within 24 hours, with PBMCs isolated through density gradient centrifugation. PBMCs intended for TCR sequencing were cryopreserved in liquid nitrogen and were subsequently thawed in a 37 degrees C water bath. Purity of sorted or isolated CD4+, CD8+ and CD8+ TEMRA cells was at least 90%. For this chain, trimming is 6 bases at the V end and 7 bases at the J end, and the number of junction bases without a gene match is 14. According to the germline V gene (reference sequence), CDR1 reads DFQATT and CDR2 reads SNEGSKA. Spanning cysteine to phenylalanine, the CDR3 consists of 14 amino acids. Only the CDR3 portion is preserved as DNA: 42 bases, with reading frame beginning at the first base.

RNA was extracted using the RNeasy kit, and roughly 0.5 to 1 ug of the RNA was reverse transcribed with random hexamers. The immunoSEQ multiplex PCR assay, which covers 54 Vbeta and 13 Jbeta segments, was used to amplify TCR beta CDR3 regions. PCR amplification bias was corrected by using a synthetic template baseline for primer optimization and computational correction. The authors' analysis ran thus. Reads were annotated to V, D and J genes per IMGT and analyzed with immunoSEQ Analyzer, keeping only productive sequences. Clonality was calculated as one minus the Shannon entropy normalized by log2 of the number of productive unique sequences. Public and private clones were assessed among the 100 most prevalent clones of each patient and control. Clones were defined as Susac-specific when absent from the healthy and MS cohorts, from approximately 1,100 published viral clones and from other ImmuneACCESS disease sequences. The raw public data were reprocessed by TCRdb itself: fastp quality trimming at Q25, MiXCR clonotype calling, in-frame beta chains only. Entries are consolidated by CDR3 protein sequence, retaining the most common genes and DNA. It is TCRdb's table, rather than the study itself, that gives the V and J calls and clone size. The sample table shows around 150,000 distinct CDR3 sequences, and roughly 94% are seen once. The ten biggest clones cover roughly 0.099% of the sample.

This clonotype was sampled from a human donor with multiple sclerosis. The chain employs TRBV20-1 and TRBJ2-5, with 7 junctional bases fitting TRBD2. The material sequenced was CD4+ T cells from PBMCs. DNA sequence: TGCAGTGCGGCGGGAGACATCCTATTGGGGACCCAGTACTTC. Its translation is CSAAGDILLGTQYF.